Following are 3 T cell receptor beta chains from one sample sequenced in a study of response to subunit inactivated influenza vaccine. In TCRdb, the RT-PCR reads were re-called with MiXCR into one record per CDR3 protein. The sample lists about 780,000 distinct CDR3 sequences, 15% to 20% occurring once. This material consisted of PBMCs from blood, taken less than 6 days after vaccination. These receptors originate from a man aged 45-65 years who received an inactivated influenza vaccine.

This clonotype was seen a few times. The rearrangement uses TRBV5-6 and TRBJ2-7, with 12 nucleotides matching TRBD2. After removal of 4 bases from V and 7 bases from J, the junction contained 6 bases not matched to a gene. Germline assignment: CDR1 SGHDT and CDR2 YYEEEE. The CDR3 loop spans 14 amino acids. CDR3 in amino acids: CASSASGRADEQYF. Here the CDR3 DNA reads TGTGCCAGCAGCGCTAGCGGGAGGGCCGATGAGCAGTACTTC.

In its sample, this clonotype was seen a few times. J is TRBJ2-1 and V is TRBV5-1; D possibly corresponds to TRBD2 (6 bases). V was clipped by 5 bases and J by 0 bases, with 18 bases between them. Germline CDR1 SGHRS, CDR2 YFSETQ. This CDR3 has 17 amino acids. The CDR3 DNA follows: TGCGCCAGCAGGCGAGGATGGGGGGAGAGCTCCTACAATGAGCAGTTCTTC. It encodes CASRRGWGESSYNEQFF.

V and J are TRBV7-9 and TRBJ1-4; TRBD1 is a possible D gene (5 bases). V shed 4 bases and J shed 0 bases, with 12 bases lying between them. CDR3 length: 16 amino acids. CDR1 SEHNR and CDR2 FQNEAQ come from the germline V gene (reference sequence). The CDR3 coding sequence is TGTGCCAGCAGCTCCTCTTGGGGCTCAACTAATGAAAAACTGTTTTTT. Translating gives CASSSSWGSTNEKLFF. The full variable domain, its missing parts supplied by reference TRBV7-9 and TRBJ1-4, is DTGVSQNPRHKITKRGQNVTFRCDPISEHNRLYWYRQTLGQGPEFLTYFQNEAQLEKSRLLSDRFSAERPKGSFSTLEIQRTEQGDSAMYLCASSSSWGSTNEKLFFGSGTQLSVL.